This T cell receptor beta chain was sequenced during a study of identical twins. Study-wide results and limits: Out-of-frame alpha sequences common to twins exhibited an excess of low generation probability. Models underestimated TCR alpha sharing (out-of-frame) in monozygotic twins. Invariant T cells like MAIT and iNKT could partly confound the zero-insertion analyses.

Unique molecular identifiers were present on the cDNA, which also gained a universal primer site by template switching. TCRdb re-analysed the 5' RACE reads in MiXCR, keeping a single row per CDR3 protein. Of 450,000 or so distinct CDR3 sequences in the sample, approximately 15% were seen once. Germline values: CDR1 MDHEN, CDR2 SYDVKM. Trimming at V came to 2 bases and at J to 0 bases, leaving 3 bases not matched to a gene. The CDR3 has 17 residues. Turning to this clonotype: As yet, its antigen is unknown.

These data were also reused for a study on yellow fever vaccine responses in identical twins.

The rearrangement joins TRBV28 to TRBJ2-6; 8 bases are a match to TRBD2. The sample comprised CD4+ T cells sorted from blood. The TCR originated in a woman under 30 in good health. CDR3 loop: CASSLTSGNSGANVLTF. The CDR3 nucleotides read TGTGCCAGCAGTTTAACTAGCGGCAACTCTGGGGCCAACGTCCTGACTTTC. The full variable domain, rest sourced from reference TRBV28 and TRBJ2-6, is DVKVTQSSRYLVKRTGEKVFLECVQDMDHENMFWYRQDPGLGLRLIYFSYDVKMKEKGDIPEGYSVSREKKERFSLILESASTNQTSMYLCASSLTSGNSGANVLTFGAGSRLTVL.